Below are 8 T cell receptor beta chains sequenced from a single sample in a study of sequential checkpoint blockade in melanoma. Treatment here: randomized to nivolumab then ipilimumab (arm A) or the reverse (arm B). Profiling relied on immunoSEQ multiplex PCR, and the TCRdb table lists in-frame clones only, not all of them. This sample yields tens of thousands of clones, of which 85% to 90% are seen a single time; 12% to 15% belongs to the top ten. The sample consisted of CD8+ T cells sorted from blood (inferred from file names), taken from a patient given nivolumab and ipilimumab in sequence. The receptors originated from a human donor with melanoma.

In its sample, this clone was seen once. The chain uses TRBV2 and TRBJ2-2; 9 bases fit TRBD1. The CDR3 totals 14 residues. Trimming took 6 bases from V and 7 from J; bases not matched to a gene: 6. Germline V lookup: CDR1 SNHLY, CDR2 FYNNEI. This chain's CDR3 is CASSSGTGLGELFF. CDR3 DNA sequence: TGTGCCAGCAGCTCCGGGACAGGGCTCGGGGAGCTGTTTTTT.

V gene TRBV5-4 combines with J gene TRBJ2-2; 7 nucleotides line up with TRBD1. The junction had 12 bases not matched to a gene; V was cut back by 4 bases and J by 9 bases. Germline V gene data show CDR1 as SGHNT and CDR2 as YYREEE (reference sequence). This CDR3 comprises 15 residues. The CDR3 bases are TGTGCCAGCAGCCTAGGGACAGCGGTGGATCGGGAGCTGTTTTTT. Its translation is CASSLGTAVDRELFF.

The chain recombines TRBV2 with TRBJ2-1, with D possibly TRBD1 on 6 matching bases. Trimming stripped 7 bases from V and 5 bases from J, with 21 bases between. CDR3 length: 16 amino acids. Germline V gene data show CDR1 as SNHLY and CDR2 as FYNNEI. Here the CDR3 DNA reads TGTGCCAGCACACCACCTGACCGGACAGTTCACAATGAGCAGTTCTTC. Translated, it gives CASTPPDRTVHNEQFF.

The chain uses TRBV9 and TRBJ2-1; 11 bases align to TRBD1. This CDR3 has 14 amino acids. Germline assignment: CDR1 SGDLS and CDR2 YYNGEE. Trimming cost V 0 bases and J 10 bases; bases outside gene matches: 3. The CDR3 loop reads CASSVGTGGEEQFF. The CDR3, as DNA: TGTGCCAGCAGCGTAGGGACAGGGGGCGAGGAGCAGTTCTTC.

The chain has TRBV6-5 and TRBJ1-2; 9 positions match TRBD1. The CDR3 sequence is 14 residues long. Germline V gives CDR1 MNHEY, CDR2 SVGAGI. The trim removed 6 bases at V and 8 bases at J, leaving 10 bases unmatched. DNA of the CDR3: TGTGCCAGCAGCTCTGCACAGGGGGCTGAGGGCTACACCTTC. It specifies CASSSAQGAEGYTF.

CDR3 sequence (DNA): TGTGCCAGCAGTTACTACGGACAGGGAACGGGCTACACCTTC. This codes for CASSYYGQGTGYTF. V and J are TRBV6-5 and TRBJ1-2; 8 nucleotides match TRBD1. The CDR3 is made up of 14 amino acids. The V and J ends lost 1 base and 8 bases, in that order; junction bases with no gene match: 6. Germline V lookup: CDR1 MNHEY, CDR2 SVGAGI.

The V call is TRBV29-1, the J call TRBJ2-2; 13 bases fit TRBD2. The CDR3 loop spans 14 amino acids. CDR1 and CDR2 (germline): SQVTM, ANQGSEA. V shed 7 bases, J shed 5 bases, and the junction held 4 bases outside the gene matches. CDR3 protein: CSARTSGRTGELFF. CDR3 bases: TGCAGCGCCAGGACTAGCGGGAGAACCGGGGAGCTGTTTTTT.

The gene calls are TRBV11-2 and TRBJ2-7, with TRBD1 matching 7 bases. CDR3 length: 18 amino acids. V lost 1 base to trimming and J lost 0 bases; unmatched junction nucleotides: 12. CDR1 and CDR2 from the germline V gene are SGHAT and FQNNGV. Here the CDR3 DNA reads TGTGCCAGCAGCTTAGTCTTGAGGCGCCGGGACAGCTCCTACGAGCAGTACTTC. Protein sequence: CASSLVLRRRDSSYEQYF.